Below, 10 T cell receptor beta chains from the same sample are listed, as sequenced in a study of radiotherapy plus CTLA-4 blockade in lung cancer. Assay used: immunoSEQ multiplex PCR; TCRdb lists only in-frame clones, some missing. The table includes 55,000 to 65,000 clones, approximately 76% detected once. Sample: peripheral blood, taken from a patient treated with radiotherapy plus ipilimumab. The receptor source for this set is a human donor with non-small cell lung cancer who had a complete response to radiotherapy plus ipilimumab.

Only a few counts were recorded for this clone. V is TRBV28 and J is TRBJ2-6; D is possibly TRBD1 (5 bases). Germline V gene sequence: CDR1 MDHEN, CDR2 SYDVKM. The CDR3 totals 18 residues. The V end lost 2 bases, the J end lost 4 bases, and 18 bases lay between the germline ends. The CDR3 bases are TGTGCCAGCAGTTTAGGCAGGGTCGATCTAGTCGGGGCCAACGTCCTGACTTTC. This codes for CASSLGRVDLVGANVLTF.

V gene TRBV5-6 combines with J gene TRBJ1-2, with D maybe TRBD1 (6 bases). Germline V CDR1 and CDR2: SGHDT, YYEEEE. V gave up 4 bases and J gave up 5 bases, with 12 bases separating them. This CDR3 region has 13 residues. The CDR3 region is CASSRNRVYGYTF. The CDR3 coding sequence is TGTGCCAGCAGCCGGAACAGGGTTTATGGCTACACCTTC.

This chain uses TRBV6-5 with TRBJ1-6; D is perhaps TRBD1 (6 bases). V was trimmed by 6 bases and J by 4 bases, leaving 10 bases between them. The CDR3 extends over 14 amino acids. Germline V gene sequence: CDR1 MNHEY, CDR2 SVGAGI. The CDR3 sequence is CASRGTPYNSPLHF. The CDR3 DNA is TGTGCCAGCAGGGGGACACCTTATAATTCACCCCTCCACTTT.

CDR3 in DNA: TGCAGCGTTGCCGGGTGGCAGGGTATGAACCGAGACGAAGCTTTCTTT. Translation gives CSVAGWQGMNRDEAFF. The genes are TRBV29-1 and TRBJ1-1, with D perhaps matching TRBD1 (5 bases). From germline, CDR1 is SQVTM and CDR2 ANQGSEA. CDR3 length: 16 amino acids. Trimming took off 4 bases at V and 8 bases at J, with 26 bases between the two ends.

This chain uses TRBV10-3 with TRBJ1-2; D possibly corresponds to TRBD1 (6 bases). V was shortened by 6 bases and J by 2 bases, with 16 bases between the two germline ends. The germline CDR1 and CDR2 sequences are ENHRY and SYGVKD. This CDR3 region has 15 residues. The CDR3 region is CAISVPSQGNYGYTF. Here the CDR3 DNA reads TGTGCCATCAGCGTGCCTTCACAGGGCAACTATGGCTACACCTTC.

This sequence joins TRBV7-7 and TRBJ2-5; TRBD2 agrees at 10 bases. The germline V gene encodes CDR1 SSHAT and CDR2 FNYEAQ (reference sequence). The CDR3 sequence is 16 residues long. After removal of 0 bases from V and 5 bases from J, the junction contained 6 bases not matched to a gene. The CDR3 protein is CASSLAKAGGTETQYF. The CDR3 DNA is TGTGCCAGCAGCTTAGCCAAAGCGGGGGGGACGGAGACCCAGTACTTC.

The chain links TRBV6-1 to TRBJ1-4, with 8 positions matching TRBD1. J gave up 7 bases and V 5 bases, and 9 bases lay outside the gene matches. Per the germline V gene, CDR1 is MNHNS and CDR2 is SASEGT. The CDR3 has 15 residues. The CDR3, as DNA: TGTGCCAGCAGTCCTGACAGGGGAGGGGGTGAAAAACTGTTTTTT. Its protein product is CASSPDRGGGEKLFF.

Written as DNA, the CDR3 is TGTGCCAGCAGCTCTCCCGACAGGGGAGTTACTGAAGCTTTCTTT. Its protein is CASSSPDRGVTEAFF. The chain employs TRBV5-6 and TRBJ1-1; 8 nucleotides agree with TRBD1. The CDR3 is made up of 15 amino acids. J lost 5 bases, V lost 3 bases, and 9 bases had no gene match. Germline V gene lookup returns CDR1 SGHDT and CDR2 YYEEEE. The entire variable domain, with the rest obtained from reference TRBV5-6 and TRBJ1-1, is as follows: DAGVTQSPTHLIKTRGQQVTLRCSPKSGHDTVSWYQQALGQGPQFIFQYYEEEERQRGNFPDRFSGHQFPNYSSELNVNALLLGDSALYLCASSSPDRGVTEAFFGQGTRLTVV.

This chain connects TRBV6-5 to TRBJ1-2; TRBD1 aligns across 9 bases. After removal of 4 bases from V and 5 bases from J, the junction contained 8 bases not matched to a gene. Germline V gene sequence: CDR1 MNHEY, CDR2 SVGAGI. The CDR3 runs 15 residues. The CDR3 DNA reads as TGTGCCAGCAGTTCCGCCGGGACAGGGACATATGGCTACACCTTC. Translation: CASSSAGTGTYGYTF.

This chain connects TRBV7-9 to TRBJ2-3; 7 nucleotides agree with TRBD2. This CDR3 contains 19 residues. Germline-derived CDR1 and CDR2 are SEHNR and FQNEAQ (reference sequence). V was clipped by 3 bases and J by 3 bases; unmatched bases: 18. CDR3 bases: TGTGCCAGCAGCTTCCTTTTACCTGGACGACTAGCTCAGACAGATACGCAGTATTTT. Translating it yields CASSFLLPGRLAQTDTQYF.